A single sample gave rise to the 3 T cell receptor beta chains below, sequenced in a study of cytomegalovirus exposure and HLA in healthy donors. 13 Jbeta primers and 60 Vbeta primers were used for the PCR. Libraries were prepared by immunoSEQ multiplex PCR; TCRdb keeps only in-frame clonotypes and omits some of them. The table lists 150,000 to 200,000 clones, just over 70% of them singletons. The sample was PBMCs. The receptors come from a human donor in good health.

In DNA form, the CDR3 reads TGTGCCAGCTCACCGTTGACAGTTTTCGGGGAGCTGTTTTTT. It specifies CASSPLTVFGELFF. This chain connects TRBV18 to TRBJ2-2; tentatively, D is TRBD1 (5 bases). Germline V CDR1 and CDR2: KGHSH, LQKENI. V was trimmed by 3 bases and J by 7 bases, leaving 12 bases between them. The length of the CDR3 is 14 residues.

V is TRBV6-1 and J is TRBJ2-4; D might be TRBD2 (5 bases). CDR3 size: 17 residues. The ends were cut back, 4 bases at V and 1 base at J, with 17 bases in the middle. From germline, CDR1 is MNHNS and CDR2 SASEGT. CDR3: CASSVSLGVRAKNIQYF. DNA of the CDR3: TGTGCCAGCAGTGTCTCCCTGGGAGTTAGGGCCAAAAACATTCAGTACTTC.

The chain joins TRBV7-2 to TRBJ2-7, with a possible D match to TRBD1 (6 bases). This CDR3 comprises 14 residues. Per the germline V gene, CDR1 is SGHTA and CDR2 is FQGNSA. V was trimmed by 7 bases and J by 7 bases, leaving 20 bases between them. The CDR3 loop reads CASTLANRVGEQYF. As DNA, the CDR3 is TGTGCCAGCACCCTAGCCAACAGGGTGGGAGAGCAGTACTTC.